This T cell receptor beta chain came from a study of regulatory T cells in long-lasting Graves disease. Both iRepertoire HTBI primers and Arm-PCR of CDR3 regions were used to build the TCR beta libraries. TCRdb reprocessed the multiplex PCR reads with MiXCR, giving one entry per CDR3 protein. The sample holds about 420,000 distinct CDR3 sequences, about 17% seen once. Germline CDR1 is SQVTM and CDR2 is ANQGSEA. The V end lost 6 bases, the J end lost 2 bases, and 9 bases lay between the germline ends. This CDR3 is 12 amino acids long. Time point indicated: newly diagnosed GD, antithyroid drugs for less than 3 months. The authors made the TCR library using RNA they extracted from PBMCs. Xi'an, China, was home to the endocrinology department that provided patients. These records were also assigned to another study, of T cells in Graves' hyperthyroidism and ophthalmopathy. That work states: The blood repertoire included most of the expanded thyroid clonotypes above 0.001. Ophthalmopathy stood apart from stable hyperthyroidism in a 13 V-J model.

V gene TRBV29-1 combines with J gene TRBJ2-3, with D unclear. The TCR sequence derives from a woman younger than 35 with Graves disease. Source: peripheral blood mononuclear cells (PBMCs), taken at new diagnosis, from a patient treated with antithyroid drugs. The CDR3 region has the DNA TGCAGCGTCGACGGCTTCACAGATACGCAGTATTTT. Translating gives CSVDGFTDTQYF.